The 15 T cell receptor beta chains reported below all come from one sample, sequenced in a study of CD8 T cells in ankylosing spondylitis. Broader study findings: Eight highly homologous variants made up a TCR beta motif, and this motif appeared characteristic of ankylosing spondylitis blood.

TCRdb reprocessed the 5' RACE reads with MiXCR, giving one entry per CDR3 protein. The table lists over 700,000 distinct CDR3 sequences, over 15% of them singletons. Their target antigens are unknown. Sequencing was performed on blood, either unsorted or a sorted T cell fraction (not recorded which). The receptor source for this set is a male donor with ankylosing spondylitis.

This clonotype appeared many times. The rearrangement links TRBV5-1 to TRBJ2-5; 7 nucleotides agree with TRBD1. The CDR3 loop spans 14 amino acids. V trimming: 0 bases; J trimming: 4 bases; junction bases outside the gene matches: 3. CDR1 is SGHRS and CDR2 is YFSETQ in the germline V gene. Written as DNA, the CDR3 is TGCGCCAGCAGCTTGGGACAGGGTCTAGAGACCCAGTACTTC. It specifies CASSLGQGLETQYF.

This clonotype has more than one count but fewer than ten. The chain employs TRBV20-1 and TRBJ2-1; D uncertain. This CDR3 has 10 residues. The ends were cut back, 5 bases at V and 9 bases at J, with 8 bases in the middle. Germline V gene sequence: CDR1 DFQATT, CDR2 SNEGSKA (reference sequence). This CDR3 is CSASGGEQFF. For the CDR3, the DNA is TGCAGTGCTTCCGGCGGTGAGCAGTTCTTC.

Here the CDR3 reads CASMRDRSFLDTQYF. For the CDR3, the DNA is TGCGCCAGCATGCGGGACAGATCGTTCTTAGATACGCAGTATTTT. The V gene is TRBV5-1, the J gene TRBJ2-3; D perhaps matches TRBD1 (7 bases). Germline CDR1 and CDR2: SGHRS and YFSETQ. V was cut by 6 bases and J by 5 bases, with 19 bases left in between. The CDR3 runs to 15 residues.

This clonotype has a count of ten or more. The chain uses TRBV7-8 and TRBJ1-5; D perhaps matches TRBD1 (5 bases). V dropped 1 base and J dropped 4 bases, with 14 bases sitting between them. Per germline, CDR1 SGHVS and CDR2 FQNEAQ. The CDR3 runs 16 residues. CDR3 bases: TGTGCCAGCAGCTTAGAAGCCAGGGTCTTGAATCAGCCCCAGCATTTT. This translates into CASSLEARVLNQPQHF. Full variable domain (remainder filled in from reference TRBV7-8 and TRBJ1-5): GAGVSQSPRYKVAKRGQDVALRCDPISGHVSLFWYQQALGQGPEFLTYFQNEAQLDKSGLPSDRFFAERPEGSVSTLKIQRTQQEDSAVYLCASSLEARVLNQPQHFGDGTRLSIL.

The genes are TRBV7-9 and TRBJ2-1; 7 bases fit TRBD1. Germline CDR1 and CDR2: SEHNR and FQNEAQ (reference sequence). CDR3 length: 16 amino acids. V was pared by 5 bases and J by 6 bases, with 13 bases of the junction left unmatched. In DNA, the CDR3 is TGTGCCAGCAGCGATTTAGGGGGCAAGTGGGTCAATGAGCAGTTCTTC. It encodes CASSDLGGKWVNEQFF.

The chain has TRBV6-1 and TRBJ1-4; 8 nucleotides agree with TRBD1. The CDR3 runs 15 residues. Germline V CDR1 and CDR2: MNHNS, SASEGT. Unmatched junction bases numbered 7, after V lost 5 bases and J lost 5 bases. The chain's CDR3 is CASSPWTGTNEKLFF. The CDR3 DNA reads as TGTGCCAGCAGTCCCTGGACAGGGACAAATGAAAAACTGTTTTTT.

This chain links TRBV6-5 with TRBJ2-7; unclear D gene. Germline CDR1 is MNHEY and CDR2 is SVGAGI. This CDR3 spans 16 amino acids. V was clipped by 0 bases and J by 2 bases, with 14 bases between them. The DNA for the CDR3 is TGTGCCAGCAGTTACTCGACCAGGCTCGATACCTACGAGCAGTACTTC. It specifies CASSYSTRLDTYEQYF.

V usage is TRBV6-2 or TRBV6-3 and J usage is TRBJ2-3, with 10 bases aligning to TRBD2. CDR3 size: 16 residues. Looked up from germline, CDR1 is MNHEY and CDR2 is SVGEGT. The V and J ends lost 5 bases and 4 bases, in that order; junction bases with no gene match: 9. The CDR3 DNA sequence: TGTGCCAGCAGTCGTGGACTAGCGGTGTCTCCAGATACGCAGTATTTT. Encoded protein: CASSRGLAVSPDTQYF.

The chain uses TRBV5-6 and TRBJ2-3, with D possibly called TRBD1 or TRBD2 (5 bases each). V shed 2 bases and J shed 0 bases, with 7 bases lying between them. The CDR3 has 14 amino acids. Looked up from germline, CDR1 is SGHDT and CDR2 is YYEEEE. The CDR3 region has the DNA TGTGCCAGCAGCTTCGGGGACAGCACAGATACGCAGTATTTT. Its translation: CASSFGDSTDTQYF.

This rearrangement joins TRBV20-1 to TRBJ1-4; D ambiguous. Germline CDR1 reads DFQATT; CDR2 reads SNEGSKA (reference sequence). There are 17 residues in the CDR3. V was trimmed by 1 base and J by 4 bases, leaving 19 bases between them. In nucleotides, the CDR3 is TGCAGTGCTAGAGCGGCAGCCTCAGACTATTTTAATGAAAAACTGTTTTTT. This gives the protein CSARAAASDYFNEKLFF.

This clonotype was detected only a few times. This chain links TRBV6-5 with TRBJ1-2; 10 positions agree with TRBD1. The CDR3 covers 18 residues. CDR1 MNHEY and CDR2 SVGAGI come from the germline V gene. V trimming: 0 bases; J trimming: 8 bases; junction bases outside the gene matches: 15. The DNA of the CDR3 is TGTGCCAGCAGTTACTCACGGACCGGGACAGGGGAATCTATGGGCTACACCTTC. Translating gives CASSYSRTGTGESMGYTF.

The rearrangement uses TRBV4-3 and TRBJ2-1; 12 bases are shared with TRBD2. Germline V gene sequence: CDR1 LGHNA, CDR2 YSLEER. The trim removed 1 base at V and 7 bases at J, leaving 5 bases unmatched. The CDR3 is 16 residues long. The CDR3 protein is CASSQVLAGGPNEQFF. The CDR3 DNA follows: TGCGCCAGCAGCCAAGTTCTAGCGGGAGGGCCGAATGAGCAGTTCTTC.

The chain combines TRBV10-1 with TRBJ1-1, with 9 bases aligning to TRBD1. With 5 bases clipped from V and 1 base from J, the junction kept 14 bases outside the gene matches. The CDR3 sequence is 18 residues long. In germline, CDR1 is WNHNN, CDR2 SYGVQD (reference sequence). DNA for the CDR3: TGCGCCAGCAGTTCGTCCGGGACAGGGTTTCGAGGGAACACTGAAGCTTTCTTT. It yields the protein CASSSSGTGFRGNTEAFF.

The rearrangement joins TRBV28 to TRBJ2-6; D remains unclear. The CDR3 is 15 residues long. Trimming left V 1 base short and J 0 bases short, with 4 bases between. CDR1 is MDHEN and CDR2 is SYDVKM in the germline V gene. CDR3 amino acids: CASSLYGSGANVLTF. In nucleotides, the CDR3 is TGTGCCAGCAGTTTATACGGCTCTGGGGCCAACGTCCTGACTTTC. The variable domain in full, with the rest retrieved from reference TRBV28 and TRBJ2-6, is DVKVTQSSRYLVKRTGEKVFLECVQDMDHENMFWYRQDPGLGLRLIYFSYDVKMKEKGDIPEGYSVSREKKERFSLILESASTNQTSMYLCASSLYGSGANVLTFGAGSRLTVL.

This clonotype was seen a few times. The CDR3 loop reads CSVTPSGNTEAFF. CDR3 nucleotides: TGCAGCGTTACCCCCTCCGGGAACACTGAAGCTTTCTTT. The chain combines TRBV29-1 with TRBJ1-1; unclear D gene. CDR3 length: 13 residues. With 5 bases removed from V and 1 base from J, the gap between germline ends came to 11 bases. Germline V CDR1 and CDR2: SQVTM, ANQGSEA.